Listed here are 22 T cell receptor beta chains from one sample, sequenced in a study of blood T cell repertoires in COVID-19. The protocol was immunoSEQ multiplex PCR, while the TCRdb copy is restricted to in-frame clones and leaves out a portion. The table lists 290,000 or so clones, about 89% of them singletons. The specimen sequenced was PBMCs or T cells enriched from blood (not recorded which). The receptors were sampled from a woman under 30 who had recovered from COVID-19.

This chain connects TRBV4-3 to TRBJ1-2, with TRBD1 matching 8 bases. CDR1 is LGHNA, CDR2 YSLEER, per germline. The CDR3 contains 13 residues. J was trimmed by 6 bases and V by 3 bases; bases with no gene match: 3. CDR3 DNA: TGCGCCAGCAGCCAGAGACAGGGGCATGGCTACACCTTC. Its translation: CASSQRQGHGYTF.

This chain connects TRBV7-3 to TRBJ2-7, with TRBD1 matching 9 bases. The trim removed 6 bases at V and 6 bases at J, leaving 6 bases unmatched. Germline V gene lookup returns CDR1 SGHTA and CDR2 FQGTGA. The CDR3 length is 13 residues. CDR3 coding DNA: TGTGCCAGCAGAGAGGGACAGGGAGGCGAGCAGTACTTC. Its protein is CASREGQGGEQYF.

V usage is TRBV2 and J usage is TRBJ1-6; 7 bases are shared with TRBD1. CDR3 size: 16 residues. Germline assignment: CDR1 SNHLY and CDR2 FYNNEI. Germline trimming cut 6 bases from V and 4 bases from J; bases unmatched to any gene: 9. The CDR3: CASRPGQLGYNSPLHF. In DNA, the CDR3 is TGTGCCAGCAGGCCGGGACAGCTCGGTTATAATTCACCCCTCCACTTT.

This sequence joins TRBV11-3 and TRBJ2-2; weak D call: TRBD1 (5 bases). V gave up 2 bases and J gave up 4 bases, with 14 bases separating them. The CDR3 loop spans 16 amino acids. Germline CDR1 reads SGHNT; CDR2 reads YENEEA. CDR3 sequence reads: CASSLIRGWSTGELFF. The DNA of the CDR3 is TGTGCCAGCAGCTTAATTAGGGGTTGGAGCACCGGGGAGCTGTTTTTT.

The DNA for the CDR3 is TGTGCCAGTAGTCCTGGGACAGGGGGCTTGGCCGAGCAGTACTTC. It codes for CASSPGTGGLAEQYF. The chain recombines TRBV19 with TRBJ2-7, with TRBD1 identical over 12 bases. Germline V gives CDR1 LNHDA, CDR2 SQIVND (reference sequence). The junction had 8 bases not matched to a gene; V was cut back by 5 bases and J by 6 bases. The CDR3 has 15 residues. Using reference TRBV19 and TRBJ2-7 for the parts outside the CDR3, the full variable domain is DGGITQSPKYLFRKEGQNVTLSCEQNLNHDAMYWYRQDPGQGLRLIYYSQIVNDFQKGDIAEGYSVSREKKESFPLTVTSAQKNPTAFYLCASSPGTGGLAEQYFGPGTRLTVT.

The CDR3 coding sequence is TGTGCCAGCATGGGACAGCCTATCATTGACACTGAAGCTTTCTTT. It specifies CASMGQPIIDTEAFF. V gene TRBV28 combines with J gene TRBJ1-1, with 7 bases matching TRBD1. This CDR3 is 15 amino acids long. From germline, CDR1 is MDHEN and CDR2 SYDVKM. J lost 3 bases, V lost 7 bases, and 11 bases had no gene match. The entire variable domain, with the rest obtained from reference TRBV28 and TRBJ1-1, is as follows: DVKVTQSSRYLVKRTGEKVFLECVQDMDHENMFWYRQDPGLGLRLIYFSYDVKMKEKGDIPEGYSVSREKKERFSLILESASTNQTSMYLCASMGQPIIDTEAFFGQGTRLTVV.

This rearrangement joins TRBV7-2 to TRBJ1-5, with a weak D call TRBD1 (5 bases). The V end was cut by 2 bases, the J end by 3 bases, with 8 bases between. Germline V gives CDR1 SGHTA, CDR2 FQGNSA. The CDR3 has 14 residues. The CDR3 DNA sequence: TGTGCCAGCAGCTTAATAGGGGACAATCAGCCCCAGCATTTT. Translation gives CASSLIGDNQPQHF.

The chain carries TRBV18 and TRBJ2-7; TRBD1 aligns across 7 bases. Germline CDR1 is KGHSH and CDR2 is LQKENI. The ends lost 1 base at V and 1 base at J; junction bases unmatched: 10. The CDR3 loop spans 17 amino acids. The CDR3 DNA sequence: TGTGCCAGCTCACCACTTGCGACAGGGAGCCGATCCTACGAGCAGTACTTC. Its translation: CASSPLATGSRSYEQYF.

The CDR3 DNA follows: TGTGCCAGCAGTTCGACAGCTAGCAATCAGCCCCAGCATTTT. It specifies CASSSTASNQPQHF. The V and J genes are TRBV6-2 or TRBV6-3 and TRBJ1-5, with D possibly being TRBD1 (5 bases). Germline CDR1 is MNHEY and CDR2 is SVGEGT. The CDR3 is 14 residues long. The germline V and J ends were trimmed by 4 bases and 0 bases, with 7 bases remaining between them.

The V call is TRBV30, the J call TRBJ2-4; 7 nucleotides line up with TRBD2. The junction had 7 bases not matched to a gene; V was cut back by 3 bases and J by 5 bases. Germline CDR1 and CDR2: GTSNPN and SVGIG (reference sequence). This CDR3 contains 14 residues. The CDR3 DNA follows: TGTGCCTGGAGCGTAAGCGGGAACGAAAACATTCAGTACTTC. Translated: CAWSVSGNENIQYF.

The V gene is TRBV28, the J gene TRBJ2-3, with 7 bases lining up with TRBD2. Germline V CDR1 and CDR2: MDHEN, SYDVKM. The CDR3 runs to 13 residues. Trimming removed 6 bases from V and 4 bases from J; junction bases left unmatched: 4. Here the CDR3 reads CASRLTSPDTQYF. In DNA, the CDR3 is TGTGCCAGCAGGCTGACTAGCCCAGATACGCAGTATTTT.

This clone was detected only once. J is TRBJ1-2 and V is TRBV27; the D gene is possibly TRBD1 (6 bases). Looked up from germline, CDR1 is MNHEY and CDR2 is SMNVEV (reference sequence). The germline V and J ends were trimmed by 4 bases and 7 bases, with 13 bases remaining between them. This CDR3 has 13 residues. CDR3: CASSWTAVGGYTF. CDR3 nucleotides: TGTGCCAGCAGTTGGACAGCCGTGGGTGGCTACACCTTC.

This sequence joins TRBV5-6 and TRBJ2-3; D perhaps matches TRBD2 (6 bases). Germline V gives CDR1 SGHDT, CDR2 YYEEEE. The V end was cut by 4 bases, the J end by 0 bases, with 12 bases between. The CDR3 spans 15 residues. The DNA for the CDR3 is TGTGCCAGCAGCCCCGGGACTTTTAGCACAGATACGCAGTATTTT. Protein product: CASSPGTFSTDTQYF. Together with reference TRBV5-6 and TRBJ2-3, the CDR3 gives the full variable domain: DAGVTQSPTHLIKTRGQQVTLRCSPKSGHDTVSWYQQALGQGPQFIFQYYEEEERQRGNFPDRFSGHQFPNYSSELNVNALLLGDSALYLCASSPGTFSTDTQYFGPGTRLTVL.

The rearrangement joins TRBV7-9 to TRBJ1-2; TRBD1 is a possible D gene (6 bases). Deletions cut 0 bases from V and 0 bases from J, with 14 bases between. Germline V gives CDR1 SEHNR, CDR2 FQNEAQ (reference sequence). The CDR3 runs 17 residues. The CDR3 loop is CASSLAQGQWTNYGYTF. The CDR3 DNA sequence: TGTGCCAGCAGCTTAGCCCAAGGACAGTGGACTAACTATGGCTACACCTTC.

This clone showed up just once. The rearrangement links TRBV5-6 to TRBJ2-7; no clear D gene. V was pared by 4 bases and J by 2 bases, with 10 bases between. This CDR3 has 13 amino acids. CDR1 and CDR2 from the germline V gene are SGHDT and YYEEEE. CDR3 region: CASSHILPYEQYF. As DNA, the CDR3 is TGTGCCAGCAGCCATATACTCCCCTACGAGCAGTACTTC.

The V gene is TRBV11-2, the J gene TRBJ2-7, with a weak D call TRBD1 (6 bases). V lost 1 base, J lost 3 bases, and 16 bases lay in between. The germline CDR1 and CDR2 sequences are SGHAT and FQNNGV. The CDR3 consists of 16 residues. CDR3 protein: CASSLGGQLWSYEQYF. The CDR3 nucleotides are TGTGCCAGCAGCTTAGGGGGGCAGTTGTGGAGCTACGAGCAGTACTTC. Full variable domain (missing parts from reference TRBV11-2 and TRBJ2-7): EAGVAQSPRYKIIEKRQSVAFWCNPISGHATLYWYQQILGQGPKLLIQFQNNGVVDDSQLPKDRFSAERLKGVDSTLKIQPAKLEDSAVYLCASSLGGQLWSYEQYFGPGTRLTVT.

The count of this clone is one. The chain has TRBV2 and TRBJ1-1; possible D gene TRBD1, 6 bases. CDR3 length: 17 residues. Germline V gene sequence: CDR1 SNHLY, CDR2 FYNNEI. The V gene lost 5 bases and the J gene lost 3 bases, with 22 bases spanning the gap. The CDR3 coding sequence is TGTGCCAGCAGTTCTACGGGACAAGCTGATGAATACACTGAAGCTTTCTTT. Translation gives CASSSTGQADEYTEAFF.

The chain combines TRBV30 with TRBJ1-5; 8 nucleotides line up with TRBD1. CDR3 length: 15 residues. V lost 3 bases and J lost 2; bases outside the gene matches: 6. Germline V gene sequence: CDR1 GTSNPN, CDR2 SVGIG (reference sequence). CDR3 protein: CAWRVQGDGNQPQHF. CDR3 bases: TGTGCCTGGAGGGTACAGGGGGATGGCAATCAGCCCCAGCATTTT.

This chain joins TRBV5-8 and TRBJ2-3, with 10 nucleotides matching TRBD1. Trimming at V came to 2 bases and at J to 1 base, leaving 10 bases not matched to a gene. The germline V gene encodes CDR1 SGHTS and CDR2 YDEGEE. CDR3 length equals 18 residues. For the CDR3, the DNA is TGTGCCAGCAGCTTTTACCGGACAGGGGGAGGCGGCACAGATACGCAGTATTTT. Protein: CASSFYRTGGGGTDTQYF.

V is TRBV11-2 and J is TRBJ1-2; D is unclear. Germline-derived CDR1 and CDR2 are SGHAT and FQNNGV. Deletions cut 4 bases from V and 1 base from J, with 13 bases between. This CDR3 comprises 15 residues. The CDR3 is CASSSPRERNYGYTF. DNA for the CDR3: TGTGCCAGCAGCTCCCCGCGTGAGCGTAACTATGGCTACACCTTC.

V and J are TRBV19 and TRBJ2-3, with unresolved D. V dropped 3 bases and J dropped 9 bases, with 7 bases sitting between them. In germline, CDR1 is LNHDA, CDR2 SQIVND (reference sequence). CDR3 length: 11 residues. CDR3 sequence reads: CASSMGLTQYF. Written as DNA, the CDR3 is TGTGCCAGTAGTATGGGCCTAACGCAGTATTTT.

The CDR3 loop is CAWSVLAQGFAGNTIYF. The CDR3, as DNA: TGTGCCTGGAGTGTACTCGCCCAGGGTTTTGCTGGAAACACCATATATTTT. This chain uses TRBV30 with TRBJ1-3; D may be TRBD1 (5 bases). V dropped 0 bases and J dropped 2 bases, with 17 bases sitting between them. The CDR3 consists of 17 residues. Germline V gene data show CDR1 as GTSNPN and CDR2 as SVGIG (reference sequence).